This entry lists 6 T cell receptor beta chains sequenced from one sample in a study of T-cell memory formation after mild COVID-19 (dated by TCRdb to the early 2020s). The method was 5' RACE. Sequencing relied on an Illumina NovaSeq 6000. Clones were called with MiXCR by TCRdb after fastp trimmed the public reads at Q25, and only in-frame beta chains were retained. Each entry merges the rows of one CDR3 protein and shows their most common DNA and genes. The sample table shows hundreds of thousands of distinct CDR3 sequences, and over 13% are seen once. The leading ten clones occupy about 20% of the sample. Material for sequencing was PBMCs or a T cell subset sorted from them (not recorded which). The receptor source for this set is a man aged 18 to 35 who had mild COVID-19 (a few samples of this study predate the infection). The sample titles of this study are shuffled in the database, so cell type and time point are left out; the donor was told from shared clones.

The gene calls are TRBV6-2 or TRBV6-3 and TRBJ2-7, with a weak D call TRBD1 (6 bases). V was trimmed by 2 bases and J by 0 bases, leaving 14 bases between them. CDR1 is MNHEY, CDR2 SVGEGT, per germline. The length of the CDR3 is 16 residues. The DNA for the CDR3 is TGTGCCAGCAGTTACGGTTCCCAGGGGAGCTCCTACGAGCAGTACGTC. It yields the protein CASSYGSQGSSYEQYV.

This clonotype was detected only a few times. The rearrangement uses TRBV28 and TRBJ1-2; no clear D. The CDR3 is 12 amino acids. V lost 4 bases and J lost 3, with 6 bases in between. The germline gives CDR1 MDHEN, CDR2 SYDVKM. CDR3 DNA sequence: TGTGCCAGCAGTTATAGAGACTATGGCTACACCTTC. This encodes CASSYRDYGYTF.

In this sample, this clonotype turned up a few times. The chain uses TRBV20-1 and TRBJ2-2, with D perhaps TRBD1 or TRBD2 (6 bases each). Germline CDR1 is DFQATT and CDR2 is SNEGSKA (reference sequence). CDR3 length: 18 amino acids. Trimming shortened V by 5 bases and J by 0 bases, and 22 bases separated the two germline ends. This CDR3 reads CSAPPSGAQFANTGELFF. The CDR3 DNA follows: TGCAGTGCTCCCCCCTCGGGGGCCCAGTTCGCGAACACCGGGGAGCTGTTTTTT.

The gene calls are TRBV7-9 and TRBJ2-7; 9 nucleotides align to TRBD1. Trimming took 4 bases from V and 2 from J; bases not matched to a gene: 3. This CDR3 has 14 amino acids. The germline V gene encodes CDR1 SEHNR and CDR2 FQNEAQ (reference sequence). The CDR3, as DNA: TGTGCCAGCAGCTCGACAGGGGGGACCTACGAGCAGTACTTC. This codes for CASSSTGGTYEQYF.

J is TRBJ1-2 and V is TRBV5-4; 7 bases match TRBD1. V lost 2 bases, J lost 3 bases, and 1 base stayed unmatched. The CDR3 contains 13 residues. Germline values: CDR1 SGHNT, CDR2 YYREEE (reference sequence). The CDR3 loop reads CASSFQGDYGYTF. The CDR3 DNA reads TGTGCCAGCAGCTTTCAGGGGGACTATGGCTACACCTTC.

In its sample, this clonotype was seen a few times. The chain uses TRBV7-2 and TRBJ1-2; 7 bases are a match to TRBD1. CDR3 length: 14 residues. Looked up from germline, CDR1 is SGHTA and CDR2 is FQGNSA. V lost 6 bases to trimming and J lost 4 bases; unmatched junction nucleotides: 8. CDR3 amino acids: CASSSDRLSYGYTF. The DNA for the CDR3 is TGTGCCAGCAGTTCGGACAGGTTGAGCTATGGCTACACCTTC.